A single sample is the source of the 11 T cell receptor beta chains below, sequenced in a study of regulatory T cells in long-lasting Graves disease. The authors built TCR beta libraries using iRepertoire HTBI primers and Arm-PCR of CDR3 regions. Each CDR3 protein is one row after TCRdb ran MiXCR on the multiplex PCR reads. The sample shows about 220,000 distinct CDR3 sequences, about a sixth of them seen only once. Specified time point: newly diagnosed GD, antithyroid drugs for less than 3 months. Generation of the TCR library employed RNA extracted from PBMCs. Sequences were derived from peripheral blood mononuclear cells (PBMCs), sampled at new diagnosis, from a patient treated with antithyroid drugs. These receptors came from a female donor with Graves disease.

This clonotype was seen at least ten times. The chain carries TRBV10-3 and TRBJ1-5; D is unresolved. Germline-derived CDR1 and CDR2 are ENHRY and SYGVKD. The CDR3 length is 16 residues. Trimming stripped 0 bases from V and 0 bases from J, with 9 bases between. The chain's CDR3 is CAISESRAGSNQPQHF. The CDR3 coding sequence is TGTGCCATCAGTGAGTCCCGGGCCGGTAGCAATCAGCCCCAGCATTTT.

With regard to this clonotype: Compared with germline, one end of the junction differs, possibly owing to a read error. The rearrangement uses TRBV20-1 and TRBJ2-1; 11 bases align to TRBD2. Germline CDR1 is DFQATT and CDR2 is SNEGSKA (reference sequence). The CDR3 is made up of 16 amino acids. CDR3 nucleotide sequence: TGCAGCCCGGGATCCTCTGGGACTAGCGGTTACAATGAGCAGCTCTTC. Translation gives CSPGSSGTSGYNEQLF.

This clonotype was detected many times. The chain combines TRBV6-1 with TRBJ1-4; the D is unclear. The germline CDR1 and CDR2 sequences are MNHNS and SASEGT. CDR3 length: 14 residues. Trimming took off 4 bases at V and 4 bases at J, with 10 bases between the two ends. In nucleotides, the CDR3 is TGTGCCAGCAGTGTAGGAGACTTTAATGAAAAACTGTTTTTT. Translating gives CASSVGDFNEKLFF.

This clonotype has a count of ten or more. The V and J genes are TRBV27 and TRBJ1-5, with D uncertain. In germline, CDR1 is MNHEY, CDR2 SMNVEV (reference sequence). V gave up 4 bases and J gave up 8 bases, with 12 bases separating them. The CDR3 contains 13 residues. CDR3 coding DNA: TGTGCCAGCAGTTCCCTCCGGCGGGAGCCCCAGCATTTT. Its protein product is CASSSLRREPQHF.

This clonotype was detected ten times or more. This chain links TRBV11-3 with TRBJ1-4; D is undetermined. Germline values: CDR1 SGHNT, CDR2 YENEEA. V was clipped by 1 base and J by 2 bases, with 8 bases between them. This CDR3 has 15 residues. CDR3 bases: TGTGCCAGCAGCTTAGCGGGGATCACTAATGAAAAACTGTTTTTT. Protein product: CASSLAGITNEKLFF.

This chain uses TRBV27 with TRBJ2-3; 13 bases are a match to TRBD2. The junction had 11 bases not matched to a gene; V was cut back by 6 bases and J by 2 bases. The CDR3 is 18 residues long. Germline-derived CDR1 and CDR2 are MNHEY and SMNVEV (reference sequence). CDR3 loop: CASRWGLAGWIVTDTQYF. Written as DNA, the CDR3 is TGTGCCAGCAGATGGGGACTAGCGGGATGGATCGTCACAGATACGCAGTATTTT.

In this sample, this clonotype turned up many times. This chain links TRBV30 with TRBJ2-1, with 9 bases matching TRBD1. This CDR3 contains 14 residues. Trimming cost V 2 bases and J 10 bases; bases outside gene matches: 9. CDR1 is GTSNPN and CDR2 is SVGIG in the germline V gene (reference sequence). This CDR3 reads CAWSSGQGEYEQFF. The CDR3 bases are TGTGCCTGGAGTTCGGGACAGGGTGAATACGAGCAGTTCTTC.

This clonotype was seen at least ten times. The V gene is TRBV24-1, the J gene TRBJ2-3, with D perhaps TRBD1 or TRBD2 (5 bases each). The CDR3 loop spans 13 amino acids. Deletions cut 5 bases from V and 4 bases from J, with 9 bases between. The germline V gene encodes CDR1 KGHDR and CDR2 SFDVKD. The DNA of the CDR3 is TGTGCCACCAGTGGGGGGTCGGCAGATACGCAGTATTTT. It is translated as CATSGGSADTQYF.

The J gene is TRBJ1-5, the V gene TRBV20-1; D is ambiguous. The CDR3 runs 13 residues. Germline CDR1 reads DFQATT; CDR2 reads SNEGSKA (reference sequence). V shed 3 bases and J shed 5 bases, with 11 bases lying between them. The CDR3 sequence is CSASMSLDQPQHF. As DNA, the CDR3 is TGCAGTGCTAGTATGAGTTTGGATCAGCCCCAGCATTTT.

There are many counts of this clonotype. This chain connects TRBV7-6 to TRBJ2-7, with D perhaps matching TRBD1 (6 bases). The V and J ends lost 5 bases and 5 bases respectively, with 16 bases between them. The germline V gene encodes CDR1 SGHVS and CDR2 FNYEAQ. The CDR3 contains 14 residues. As DNA, the CDR3 is TGTGCCAGCAGCGCGGGTGGACAGTCCCACGAGCAGTACTTC. The encoded protein is CASSAGGQSHEQYF. Based on the CDR3 plus reference TRBV7-6 and TRBJ2-7, the full variable domain is GAGVSQSPRYKVTKRGQDVALRCDPISGHVSLYWYRQALGQGPEFLTYFNYEAQQDKSGLPNDRFSAERPEGSISTLTIQRTEQRDSAMYRCASSAGGQSHEQYFGPGTRLTVT.

This clonotype was detected ten times or more. The V gene is TRBV6-5, the J gene TRBJ1-1; possibly TRBD1 for D (6 bases). V was shortened by 0 bases and J by 4 bases, with 9 bases between the two germline ends. The CDR3 length is 14 residues. Germline CDR1 and CDR2: MNHEY and SVGAGI. The CDR3: CASSYSDRFTEAFF. As DNA, the CDR3 is TGTGCCAGCAGTTACTCTGACAGGTTCACTGAAGCTTTCTTT.